The entry below describes one T cell receptor (beta chain). Cohorts were based on clinical histories the participants reported. During the 2 weeks before they entered the study, exposed participants had met someone with a PCR-confirmed or clinician-diagnosed COVID-19 case. The method was immunoSEQ multiplex PCR; TCRdb's version includes in-frame clones alone and lacks a portion of them. The sample yields 430,000 or so clones, around nine tenths seen once. The sample belongs to a study of blood T cell repertoires in COVID-19. Whole-study context: COVID-19 samples collected from the United States, Italy and Spain covered acute and convalescent phases.

The CDR3 length is 14 residues. J gave up 4 bases and V 4 bases, and 3 bases lay outside the gene matches. Germline V gene sequence: CDR1 LGHDT, CDR2 YNNKEL (reference sequence). This chain links TRBV3-1 (or the pseudogene TRBV3-2) with TRBJ2-2; 7 bases fit TRBD2. Material for sequencing was PBMCs or T cells enriched from blood (not recorded which). This clonotype was obtained from a young woman who had been exposed to COVID-19. This CDR3 reads CASSLRTSTGELFF. The CDR3 nucleotides are TGTGCCAGCAGCCTCCGGACTAGCACCGGGGAGCTGTTTTTT.